The present T cell receptor (beta chain) was sequenced within a study of T cell responses to AZD1222 COVID-19 vaccine. General study points: The CD4 TCRs associated with vaccination extended across spike and predominated at 160-218 and 743-854. Sampled repertoires all dated from after the peak T cell response. Baseline serology detected seropositivity in only five to seven AZD1222 recipients. Spike-specific TCR breadth and depth went up after people got two AZD1222 doses.

Trimming removed 0 bases at V and 4 bases at J, with 13 bases between. Per germline, CDR1 SGHRS and CDR2 YFSETQ. This CDR3 is built from 15 residues. The data were produced by immunoSEQ multiplex PCR, yet TCRdb's version contains in-frame clones alone and is incomplete. Among fewer than 100,000 clones listed, approximately 84% were seen once. About this clone itself: Its specificity is not known.

V is TRBV5-1 and J is TRBJ2-5; the D gene could be TRBD1 or TRBD2 (6 bases each). The sequence derives from an adult who received the AZD1222 COVID-19 vaccine. Sequenced here: peripheral blood, sampled 28 days after the second AZD1222 dose. The CDR3 DNA follows: TGCGCCAGCAGCTTGGTTGGGGGGCGAGGAGAGACCCAGTACTTC. Protein: CASSLVGGRGETQYF.